One and the same sample provided the 18 T cell receptor beta chains below, sequenced in a study of T cells in Graves' hyperthyroidism and ophthalmopathy. Amplification of TCR beta CDR3 regions used RNA as the template. A set of HTBI primers served as the primers for a first-round RT-PCR of the TCR CDR3. One entry per CDR3 protein, called by TCRdb with MiXCR from the multiplex PCR reads. The table records some 440,000 distinct CDR3 sequences, around 16% of them present only once. Sequencing used blood. The source is a woman between 18 and 30 years old with Graves' hyperthyroidism.

This clonotype was counted at least ten times. The junction departs from germline at one end; a sequencing error may be responsible. J is TRBJ1-4 and V is TRBV5-1, with TRBD1 as a possible D gene (5 bases). This CDR3 region has 14 residues. CDR1 is SGHRS and CDR2 is YFSETQ in the germline V gene. The CDR3 DNA follows: TGTGCCAGCAGCCCGACAGCAACTAATGAAAAACTGTTTTTT. It encodes CASSPTATNEKLFF.

This clonotype came up many times. The chain joins TRBV15 to TRBJ1-5; weak D call: TRBD1 (6 bases). CDR1 and CDR2 (germline): LNHNV, YYDKDF (reference sequence). There are 15 residues in the CDR3. The V end lost 5 bases, the J end lost 2 bases, and 13 bases lay between the germline ends. The CDR3 region is CATSVTRTGNQPQHF. The CDR3 DNA reads as TGTGCCACCAGCGTTACGAGGACAGGCAATCAGCCCCAGCATTTT. Full variable domain (outside the CDR3, taken from reference TRBV15 and TRBJ1-5): DAMVIQNPRYQVTQFGKPVTLSCSQTLNHNVMYWYQQKSSQAPKLLFHYYDKDFNNEADTPDNFQSRRPNTSFCFLDIRSPGLGDTAMYLCATSVTRTGNQPQHFGDGTRLSIL.

Ten or more counts support this clonotype. The chain has TRBV29-1 and TRBJ2-1; D might be TRBD2 (5 bases). Germline CDR1 is SQVTM and CDR2 is ANQGSEA. The CDR3 length is 15 residues. V lost 4 bases, J lost 1 base, and 14 bases lay in between. The CDR3 loop reads CSVASGSGSYNEQFF. CDR3 in DNA: TGCAGCGTTGCTTCGGGGTCGGGGTCCTACAATGAGCAGTTCTTC.

This clonotype was picked up a small number of times. A read error may explain this, as a much larger clone is one base away. V gene TRBV20-1 combines with J gene TRBJ1-2, with 7 bases aligning to TRBD1. The ends lost 5 bases at V and 7 bases at J; junction bases unmatched: 10. The germline gives CDR1 DFQATT, CDR2 SNEGSKA (reference sequence). This CDR3 contains 13 residues. CDR3: CSAGRGGGCGYTF. The DNA for the CDR3 is TGCAGTGCTGGCAGAGGGGGCGGCTGTGGCTACACCTTC.

This clonotype was counted many times. The CDR3 DNA follows: TGTGCCAGCAGCTTTCGGGAGCATCAGCCCCAGCATTTT. It encodes CASSFREHQPQHF. The V and J genes are TRBV11-2 and TRBJ1-5; D uncertain. CDR3 length: 13 amino acids. Germline V lookup: CDR1 SGHAT, CDR2 FQNNGV. V shed 3 bases and J shed 5 bases, with 8 bases lying between them.

This clonotype was observed at least ten times. V is TRBV4-1 and J is TRBJ2-2; D ambiguous. Germline assignment: CDR1 MGHRA and CDR2 YSYEKL. V lost 0 bases, J lost 3 bases, and 8 bases lay in between. There are 15 residues in the CDR3. CDR3 loop: CASSQETSDTGELFF. The DNA for the CDR3 is TGCGCCAGCAGCCAAGAAACAAGCGACACCGGGGAGCTGTTTTTT.

This clonotype showed up many times. The chain uses TRBV6-1 and TRBJ2-7; 9 bases agree with TRBD2. V shed 5 bases and J 0 bases; nucleotides not matched to a gene: 8. CDR1 and CDR2 (germline): MNHNS, SASEGT. This CDR3 is built from 16 residues. CDR3 nucleotide sequence: TGTGCCAGCAGTTATGGAGCGGGGGGTAGCTCCTACGAGCAGTACTTC. Translated: CASSYGAGGSSYEQYF.

This clonotype has at least ten counts. The chain has TRBV6-5 and TRBJ2-1; 11 nucleotides agree with TRBD2. Germline lookup yields CDR1 MNHEY and CDR2 SVGAGI. V trimming: 2 bases; J trimming: 2 bases; junction bases outside the gene matches: 2. This CDR3 is built from 16 residues. CDR3 region: CASSYETSGTYNEQFF. The CDR3 bases are TGTGCCAGCAGTTACGAGACTAGCGGGACCTACAATGAGCAGTTCTTC.

The rearrangement joins TRBV7-2 to TRBJ2-7; either TRBD1 or TRBD2 may fit D (5 bases each). The length of the CDR3 is 15 residues. Looked up from germline, CDR1 is SGHTA and CDR2 is FQGNSA. V lost 6 bases to trimming and J lost 3 bases, with 18 bases between them. CDR3: CASSSAGTYDYEQYF. For the CDR3, the DNA is TGTGCCAGCAGTTCCGCCGGGACCTATGACTACGAGCAGTACTTC.

This clonotype was found many times. V gene TRBV3-1 combines with J gene TRBJ2-7; tentatively, D is TRBD2 (6 bases). Germline V lookup: CDR1 LGHDT, CDR2 YNNKEL (reference sequence). The CDR3 has 13 amino acids. Trimming took 3 bases from V and 0 from J, leaving 6 bases between them. The CDR3 spells CASSHGGSYEQYF. The CDR3 DNA is TGTGCCAGCAGCCACGGGGGCTCCTACGAGCAGTACTTC.

The chain recombines TRBV24-1 with TRBJ2-1, with D tentatively TRBD1 (5 bases). Germline CDR1 reads KGHDR; CDR2 reads SFDVKD. The germline V and J ends were trimmed by 3 bases and 5 bases, with 7 bases remaining between them. This CDR3 contains 13 residues. The CDR3 DNA reads as TGTGCCACCAGTGATGACAGAAACAATGAGCAGTTCTTC. It specifies CATSDDRNNEQFF.

The rearrangement links TRBV20-1 to TRBJ2-3; TRBD1 matches 9 bases. V lost 0 bases, J lost 3 bases, and 7 bases stayed unmatched. Per the germline V gene, CDR1 is DFQATT and CDR2 is SNEGSKA (reference sequence). The CDR3 has 16 amino acids. This CDR3 is CSARDPPGQGTDTQYF. For the CDR3, the DNA is TGCAGTGCTAGAGACCCGCCGGGACAGGGAACAGATACGCAGTATTTT.

This clonotype has at least ten counts. This chain connects TRBV11-3 to TRBJ1-2; D ambiguous. This CDR3 contains 11 residues. V was shortened by 4 bases and J by 5 bases, with 5 bases between the two germline ends. Germline V gene data show CDR1 as SGHNT and CDR2 as YENEEA. CDR3 sequence: CASSSVYGYTF. The CDR3, as DNA: TGTGCCAGCAGCTCCGTTTATGGCTACACCTTC.

Turning to this clonotype: One base away lies a much larger clone, so this may be a sequencing read error. The chain employs TRBV28 and TRBJ1-2; D remains unclear. This CDR3 comprises 14 residues. CDR1 and CDR2 (germline): MDHEN, SYDVKM. The CDR3 DNA reads as TGTGCCAGCAGTTTAGAGGTTTCTAACTATGACTACACCTTC. This translates into CASSLEVSNYDYTF.

This clonotype was detected a few times. Being one base from a much bigger clone, this may be a read error. Because it lacks the conserved phenylalanine or tryptophan at the end, this CDR3 is likely a read error. This chain links TRBV2 with TRBJ2-7; D might be TRBD1 (6 bases). The V gene's germline CDR1 is SNHLY and CDR2 FYNNEI. Deletions cut 5 bases from V and 0 bases from J, with 11 bases between. This CDR3 contains 14 residues. CDR3 residues: CASSFQGSSYEQYL. CDR3 sequence (DNA): TGTGCCAGCAGTTTCCAGGGGAGCTCCTACGAGCAGTACCTC.

This clonotype has a count of ten or more. The genes are TRBV11-2 and TRBJ2-6; D ambiguous. This CDR3 spans 16 amino acids. Germline V CDR1 and CDR2: SGHAT, FQNNGV. V was trimmed by 5 bases and J by 1 base, leaving 12 bases between them. CDR3 DNA sequence: TGTGCCAGCAGCCCCTCACGGGCGTCTGGGGCCAACGTCCTGACTTTC. Its translation is CASSPSRASGANVLTF.

At least ten counts were recorded for this clonotype. The V gene is TRBV12-3 or TRBV12-4, the J gene TRBJ2-3; perhaps TRBD2 as D (6 bases). The CDR3 sequence is 16 residues long. V lost 8 bases, J lost 4 bases, and 22 bases lay in between. This CDR3 is CASAGLLQFGPDTQYF. The CDR3 DNA follows: TGTGCCAGCGCCGGACTACTGCAGTTTGGACCAGATACGCAGTATTTT.

The CDR3 protein is CASSVGLANTQYF. CDR3 DNA: TGTGCCAGCAGTGTGGGGCTAGCCAATACGCAGTATTTT. The chain employs TRBV2 and TRBJ2-3, with D perhaps given as TRBD1 or TRBD2 (5 bases each). The V gene lost 4 bases and the J gene lost 7 bases, with 12 bases spanning the gap. Per germline, CDR1 SNHLY and CDR2 FYNNEI. The length of the CDR3 is 13 residues.